This T cell receptor beta chain was obtained from a study of blood T cells in healthy people across ages. A second roughly 7 to 12 cycle PCR used barcoded and J-beta primers. Each CDR3 protein is one row after TCRdb ran MiXCR on the 5' RACE reads. Among around 500,000 distinct CDR3 sequences listed, 40% to 55% were seen once. Germline V gene data show CDR1 as SEHNR and CDR2 as FQNEAQ (reference sequence). There are 15 residues in the CDR3. With regard to this clonotype: Its antigen is undetermined. An end of the junction differs from the germline gene, which may be a read error.

Study results and caveats: Compared with aged donors, long-lived donors showed fewer expanded clones, suggesting selection.

This chain uses TRBV7-9 with TRBJ2-2; 10 bases are shared with TRBD1. Sequenced sample: blood. The sequence was collected from a man aged 80 or over in good health. This CDR3 reads CTSSLRTGGPGELFF. The CDR3 region has the DNA TGTACCAGCAGCCTCCGGACAGGGGGTCCCGGGGAGCTGTTTTTT.